This TCR beta chain was recovered during a study of T cell responses to AZD1222 COVID-19 vaccine. Study-wide findings and caveats: Donors, mostly white British, included more females; clonal diversity was possibly underestimated. Close to half of spike-specific TCRs reportedly recognize unmutated variant regions. Only after the peak T cell response were repertoires sampled.

Clones were sequenced by immunoSEQ multiplex PCR, and TCRdb holds only the in-frame ones, with some missing. The sample contains some 130,000 clones, roughly 85% of which appear only once. There are 14 residues in the CDR3. Germline values: CDR1 MDHEN, CDR2 SYDVKM. V dropped 6 bases and J dropped 4 bases, with 15 bases sitting between them. In the case of this clone: What it binds is unknown.

This TCR was recovered from an adult who received the MenACWY meningococcal vaccine as a control. The sample in question was peripheral blood, obtained 28 days after the second dose of the MenACWY control vaccine. The V gene is TRBV28, the J gene TRBJ1-2, with a tentative D call TRBD1 (6 bases). CDR3 region: CASRSGALGYGYTF. CDR3 DNA sequence: TGTGCCAGCAGGTCAGGGGCTTTGGGCTATGGCTACACCTTC.